This T cell receptor beta chain was sequenced in a study of T cell responses to AZD1222 COVID-19 vaccine. Study conclusions and caveats: Females made up more of the donors, who were largely white British, and clonal diversity may have come out too low.

Germline V lookup: CDR1 SGHRS, CDR2 YFSETQ. The CDR3 extends over 14 amino acids. The V gene lost 5 bases and the J gene lost 1 base, with 12 bases spanning the gap. Points on this clone: Its antigen is unknown.

Measured with immunoSEQ multiplex PCR; TCRdb has only the in-frame clones, and not every one. This sample has 100,000 to 150,000 clones, with roughly 88% found just once. The sample consisted of peripheral blood, taken on day 0 of MenACWY control vaccination. The genes are TRBV5-1 and TRBJ1-1, with D uncertain. This TCR was recovered from an adult in good health. CDR3 sequence: CASSWGTANTEAFF. CDR3 nucleotides: TGCGCCAGCAGTTGGGGAACGGCGAACACTGAAGCTTTCTTT.